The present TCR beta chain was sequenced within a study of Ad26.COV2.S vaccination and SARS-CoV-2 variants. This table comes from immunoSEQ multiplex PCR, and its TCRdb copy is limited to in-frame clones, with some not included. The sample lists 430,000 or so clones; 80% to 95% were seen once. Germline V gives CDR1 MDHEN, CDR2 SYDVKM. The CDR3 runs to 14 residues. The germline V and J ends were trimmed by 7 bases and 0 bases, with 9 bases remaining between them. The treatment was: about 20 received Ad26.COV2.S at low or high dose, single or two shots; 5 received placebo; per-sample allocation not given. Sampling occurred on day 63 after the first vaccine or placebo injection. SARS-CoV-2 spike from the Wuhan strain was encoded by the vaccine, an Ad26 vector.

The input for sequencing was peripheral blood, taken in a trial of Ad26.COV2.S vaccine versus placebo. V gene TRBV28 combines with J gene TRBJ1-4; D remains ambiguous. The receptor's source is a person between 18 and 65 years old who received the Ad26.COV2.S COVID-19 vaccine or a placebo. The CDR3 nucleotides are TGTGCCAGCACCCGCTTAGCAACTAATGAAAAACTGTTTTTT. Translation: CASTRLATNEKLFF. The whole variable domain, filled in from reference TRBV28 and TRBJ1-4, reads DVKVTQSSRYLVKRTGEKVFLECVQDMDHENMFWYRQDPGLGLRLIYFSYDVKMKEKGDIPEGYSVSREKKERFSLILESASTNQTSMYLCASTRLATNEKLFFGSGTQLSVL.